Sequencing of this T cell receptor beta chain was carried out in a study of blood T cell repertoires in COVID-19. Study summary: Samples came from the United States, Italy and Spain, spanning acute and convalescent COVID-19. Sources were T cells, B-cell-depleted T cells, or PBMCs; the material itself was cDNA or gDNA.

Patients of the Seattle cohort, enrolled during active infection, were followed longitudinally. The CDR3 is 15 residues long. Per germline, CDR1 LNHDA and CDR2 SQIVND (reference sequence). Trimming stripped 4 bases from V and 4 bases from J, with 13 bases between. Original data processing: Reference gene primer amplification yielded estimated nucleated cell counts. Assay used: immunoSEQ multiplex PCR; TCRdb lists only in-frame clones, some missing. V and J calls plus clone size are reproduced from that table; the DNA served to infer D and trimming. The sample shows some 220,000 clones, roughly 85% of them seen only once.

The sample consisted of peripheral blood. This clonotype originated in a man in his forties or fifties with COVID-19, enrolled during active disease. The rearrangement links TRBV19 to TRBJ2-2; D is possibly TRBD1 (6 bases). CDR3: CASSTQGGATGELFF. Here the CDR3 DNA reads TGTGCCAGTAGTACTCAAGGGGGTGCCACCGGGGAGCTGTTTTTT.